What follows describes a single T cell receptor (beta chain). This specimen comes from a study of blood T cell repertoires in COVID-19. V trimming: 3 bases; J trimming: 0 bases; junction bases outside the gene matches: 1. The germline CDR1 and CDR2 sequences are SNHLY and FYNNEI. This CDR3 is 14 amino acids long. The assay was immunoSEQ multiplex PCR, and TCRdb's table has in-frame clones only and misses some. The data contain fewer than 250,000 clones, 70% to 85% of them singletons. This sequence joins TRBV2 and TRBJ2-5; TRBD1 agrees at 7 bases. Sequencing used peripheral blood. This TCR derives from a woman over 75 with acute or convalescent COVID-19. CDR3 in amino acids: CASSDGQDQETQYF. The CDR3 DNA reads as TGTGCCAGCAGTGACGGACAGGACCAAGAGACCCAGTACTTC.